What follows are 10 T cell receptor beta chains derived from one specimen sequenced in a study of identical twins. One entry per CDR3 protein, called by TCRdb with MiXCR from the 5' RACE reads. The repertoire consists of 250,000 to 350,000 distinct CDR3 sequences, with 7.5% to 9.5% occurring once and the leading ten covering roughly 7%. In addition, the sample was reused for a study of yellow fever vaccine responses in identical twins.

The sample taken for sequencing was CD8+ T cells sorted from blood. These receptors were taken from a woman aged 18-29 years in good health.

This clonotype appeared a few times. V gene TRBV27 combines with J gene TRBJ2-7; the D gene is possibly TRBD2 (7 bases). Germline V lookup: CDR1 MNHEY, CDR2 SMNVEV (reference sequence). V was shortened by 6 bases and J by 3 bases, with 15 bases between the two germline ends. The CDR3 has 14 residues. As DNA, the CDR3 is TGTGCCAGCAGGGAAGGGGGGGTCGGCTACGAGCAGTACTTC. It encodes CASREGGVGYEQYF.

The sample holds many counts of this clonotype. This chain links TRBV12-3 or TRBV12-4 with TRBJ2-3; 7 nucleotides match TRBD2. V lost 5 bases and J lost 6; bases outside the gene matches: 11. This CDR3 has 15 residues. CDR3 region: CASSPGLILSDTQYF. The CDR3 DNA reads as TGTGCCAGCAGTCCGGGACTAATTCTGTCGGATACGCAGTATTTT.

This clonotype has more than one count but fewer than ten. Mismatch with germline at one junction end may stem from a read error. The rearrangement links TRBV29-1 to TRBJ2-7, with D perhaps TRBD2 (6 bases). The CDR3 totals 12 residues. Germline V gene sequence: CDR1 SQVTM, CDR2 ANQGSEA. CDR3 sequence reads: CSSAGQLYEQCF. The DNA for the CDR3 is TGCAGCTCCGCGGGGCAGCTGTACGAGCAGTGCTTC.

This clonotype was seen a handful of times. The chain joins TRBV5-1 to TRBJ2-1; 10 nucleotides line up with TRBD2. Per germline, CDR1 SGHRS and CDR2 YFSETQ. The J segment lost 7 bases and the V segment lost 2 bases, leaving 6 bases of the junction unmatched. CDR3 length: 15 residues. This CDR3 reads CASSFIIAGGNEQFF. CDR3 nucleotides: TGCGCCAGCAGCTTCATAATAGCGGGGGGTAATGAGCAGTTCTTC.

Here the CDR3 reads CASSLDLDDEQFF. The CDR3 DNA reads TGCGCCAGCAGCTTGGACCTCGATGATGAGCAGTTCTTC. The chain carries TRBV5-1 and TRBJ2-1; the D is unclear. This CDR3 has 13 amino acids. CDR1 and CDR2 (germline): SGHRS, YFSETQ. V lost 0 bases and J lost 8, with 9 bases in between.

This clonotype showed up many times. The genes are TRBV7-9 and TRBJ2-7; possibly TRBD2 for D (6 bases). This CDR3 spans 11 amino acids. Germline V gives CDR1 SEHNR, CDR2 FQNEAQ (reference sequence). The CDR3 here is CAEGSSYEQYF. The CDR3 region has the DNA TGTGCGGAGGGGAGCTCCTACGAGCAGTACTTC.

The J gene is TRBJ1-2, the V gene TRBV9, with D unclear. Trimming stripped 3 bases from V and 8 bases from J, with 17 bases between. The CDR3 runs 14 residues. The germline gives CDR1 SGDLS, CDR2 YYNGEE. The CDR3 sequence: CASSASTPWGGYTF. In nucleotides, the CDR3 is TGTGCCAGCAGCGCAAGCACCCCGTGGGGAGGCTACACCTTC.

There are many counts of this clonotype. CDR3 loop: CASSRFEAGGDNEQFF. As DNA, the CDR3 is TGTGCCAGCAGCCGCTTTGAGGCAGGGGGGGACAATGAGCAGTTCTTC. This chain links TRBV4-2 with TRBJ2-1; D may match TRBD1 or TRBD2 (7 bases each). The CDR3 has 16 residues. V was cut by 4 bases and J by 5 bases, with 18 bases left in between. Germline loops: CDR1 LGHNA, CDR2 YNFKEQ.

CDR3 DNA sequence: TGCGCCAGCAGCCCCCGGTCGCTAGCGGGAGGGCCGGGGGAGACCCAGTACTTC. Amino acids: CASSPRSLAGGPGETQYF. V is TRBV5-1 and J is TRBJ2-5, with 12 bases aligning to TRBD2. The germline CDR1 and CDR2 sequences are SGHRS and YFSETQ. The CDR3 is 18 residues long. Losses at the gene ends were 4 bases for V and 5 bases for J; bases not matched to a gene: 15.

This sequence joins TRBV9 and TRBJ1-1; D gene unclear. The V end was cut by 2 bases, the J end by 2 bases, with 13 bases between. The length of the CDR3 is 15 residues. The germline CDR1 and CDR2 sequences are SGDLS and YYNGEE. The CDR3 reads CASSVSGRENTEAFF. The CDR3 nucleotides are TGTGCCAGCAGCGTTTCGGGCAGAGAAAACACTGAAGCTTTCTTT. The full variable domain, completed using reference TRBV9 and TRBJ1-1, is DSGVTQTPKHLITATGQRVTLRCSPRSGDLSVYWYQQSLDQGLQFLIQYYNGEERAKGNILERFSAQQFPDLHSELNLSSLELGDSALYFCASSVSGRENTEAFFGQGTRLTVV.